This TCR beta chain was obtained from a study of blood T cell repertoires in COVID-19. Study in general: There were acute and convalescent COVID-19 samples, and they came from the United States, Italy and Spain. The cDNA or gDNA used as material had been derived from T cells, B-cell-depleted T cells, or PBMCs.

V gave up 1 base and J gave up 4 bases; unmatched junction bases: 5. The CDR3 totals 15 residues. Germline V gene sequence: CDR1 SGHNT, CDR2 YYREEE (reference sequence). Per the authors' pipeline: Reference gene primer amplification gave nucleated cell count estimates. Sequenced by immunoSEQ multiplex PCR; TCRdb stores in-frame clones only, minus some. V and J calls and clone size come straight from that table; D and trimming were deduced from the DNA. Seen here are 25,000 to 30,000 clones, about 89% observed once, and the top ten hold under 3.5%. The specimen was peripheral blood. The source of this sequence is a human donor in a cohort sampled during active COVID-19. This chain joins TRBV5-4 and TRBJ1-1, with 9 nucleotides matching TRBD1. The CDR3 reads CASSLTGGWGTEAFF. CDR3 nucleotide sequence: TGTGCCAGCAGCTTGACAGGGGGCTGGGGCACTGAAGCTTTCTTT.